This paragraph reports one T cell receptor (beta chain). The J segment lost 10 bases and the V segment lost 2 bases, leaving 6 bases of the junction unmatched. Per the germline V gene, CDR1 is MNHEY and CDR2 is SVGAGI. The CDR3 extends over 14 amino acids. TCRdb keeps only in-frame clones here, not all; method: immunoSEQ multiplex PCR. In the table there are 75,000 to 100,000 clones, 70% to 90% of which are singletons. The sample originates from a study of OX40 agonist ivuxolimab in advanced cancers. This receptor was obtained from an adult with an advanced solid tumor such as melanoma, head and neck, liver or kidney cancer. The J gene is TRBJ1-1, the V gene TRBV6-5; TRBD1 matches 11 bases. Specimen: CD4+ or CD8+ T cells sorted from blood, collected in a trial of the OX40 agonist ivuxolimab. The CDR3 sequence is CASSYTRTGGRAFF. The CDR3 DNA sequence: TGTGCCAGCAGTTACACTAGGACAGGGGGCAGAGCTTTCTTT.